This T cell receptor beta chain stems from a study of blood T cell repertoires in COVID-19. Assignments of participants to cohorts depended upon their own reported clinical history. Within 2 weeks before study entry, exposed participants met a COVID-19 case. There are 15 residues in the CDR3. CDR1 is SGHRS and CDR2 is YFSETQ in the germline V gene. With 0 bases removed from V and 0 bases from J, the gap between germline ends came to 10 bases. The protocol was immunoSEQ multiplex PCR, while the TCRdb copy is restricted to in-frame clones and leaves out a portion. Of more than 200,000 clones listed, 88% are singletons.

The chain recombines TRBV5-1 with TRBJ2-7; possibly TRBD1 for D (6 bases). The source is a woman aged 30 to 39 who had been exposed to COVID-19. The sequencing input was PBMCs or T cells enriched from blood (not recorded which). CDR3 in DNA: TGCGCCAGCAGCTTGGGTAGGGGGTTCTCCTACGAGCAGTACTTC. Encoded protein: CASSLGRGFSYEQYF.